Below are 28 T cell receptor beta chains sequenced from a single sample in a study of blood T cell repertoires in COVID-19 (dated by TCRdb to about 2020). To prepare the library, the immunoSEQ multiplex PCR assay was applied. Here the immuneACCESS table is served through TCRdb, limited to in-frame sequences with V and J called. Missing clones are a known gap in these copies; in checked studies unresolved V genes cover under half, and the rest lacks a known reason. Within this sample are hundreds of thousands of clones, with around 90% of them counted one time only. The ten top clones hold roughly 2% of the sample. The sample taken for sequencing was PBMCs or T cells enriched from blood (not recorded which). The receptor source for this set is a woman younger than 35 with acute COVID-19.

The chain recombines TRBV7-8 with TRBJ1-5, with D possibly TRBD1 on 5 matching bases. The CDR3 totals 14 residues. Germline CDR1 and CDR2: SGHVS and FQNEAQ. V was cut by 2 bases and J by 7 bases, with 12 bases left in between. The chain's CDR3 is CASSLSGGDQPQHF. The CDR3 DNA reads TGTGCCAGCAGCTTATCAGGAGGGGACCAGCCCCAGCATTTT.

The rearrangement uses TRBV18 and TRBJ1-2, with 8 bases fitting TRBD1. V shed 3 bases, J shed 6 bases, and the junction held 6 bases outside the gene matches. The CDR3 spans 14 residues. Germline CDR1 reads KGHSH; CDR2 reads LQKENI. The CDR3 reads CASSPTDRVNGYTF. Written as DNA, the CDR3 is TGTGCCAGCTCACCCACGGACAGGGTGAATGGCTACACCTTC.

This clone was counted between two and nine times. The chain is built from TRBV7-2 and TRBJ2-7; D ambiguous. Germline V gene sequence: CDR1 SGHTA, CDR2 FQGNSA. V was cut by 0 bases and J by 0 bases, with 6 bases left in between. This CDR3 has 14 amino acids. The CDR3 spells CASSLAASSYEQYF. The CDR3 nucleotides read TGTGCCAGCAGCTTAGCGGCCAGCTCCTACGAGCAGTACTTC.

The rearrangement joins TRBV28 to TRBJ1-2; TRBD1 is a possible D gene (5 bases). The V gene's germline CDR1 is MDHEN and CDR2 SYDVKM. The CDR3 covers 14 residues. V was trimmed by 6 bases and J by 6 bases, leaving 17 bases between them. The DNA for the CDR3 is TGTGCCAGCAGCCAATCTCCGGGGGTGCATGGCTACACCTTC. Encoded protein: CASSQSPGVHGYTF.

The chain joins TRBV4-1 to TRBJ2-3; TRBD2 aligns across 7 bases. The CDR3 extends over 15 amino acids. Germline V gene data show CDR1 as MGHRA and CDR2 as YSYEKL. V lost 0 bases and J lost 3; bases outside the gene matches: 3. CDR3 residues: CASSQDGRGTDTQYF. CDR3 in DNA: TGCGCCAGCAGCCAAGATGGGCGGGGGACAGATACGCAGTATTTT.

The CDR3 nucleotides read TGTGCCAGCAGCCAAGAGGTTCAGGAGACCCAGTACTTC. Encoded protein: CASSQEVQETQYF. This sequence joins TRBV3-1 (or the pseudogene TRBV3-2) and TRBJ2-5; D call uncertain. V was pared by 0 bases and J by 5 bases, with 7 bases between. This CDR3 has 13 amino acids. Germline assignment: CDR1 LGHDT and CDR2 YNNKEL (reference sequence).

The V and J genes are TRBV12-3 or TRBV12-4 and TRBJ1-5; 7 bases match TRBD1. The CDR3 has 13 amino acids. J lost 4 bases, V lost 7 bases, and 4 bases had no gene match. For the CDR3, the DNA is TGTGCCAGCACCCCAGGGGGAAATCAGCCCCAGCATTTT. Translated, it gives CASTPGGNQPQHF.

The chain has TRBV2 and TRBJ1-1, with 7 bases lining up with TRBD1. Per the germline V gene, CDR1 is SNHLY and CDR2 is FYNNEI. With 5 bases clipped from V and 2 bases from J, the junction kept 8 bases outside the gene matches. This CDR3 spans 15 amino acids. CDR3: CASSTQRQGNTEAFF. CDR3 DNA sequence: TGTGCCAGCAGTACCCAGCGACAGGGAAACACTGAAGCTTTCTTT.

The chain couples TRBV9 to TRBJ2-1, with 7 bases fitting TRBD2. J gave up 8 bases and V 1 base, and 9 bases lay outside the gene matches. This CDR3 has 15 residues. Germline values: CDR1 SGDLS, CDR2 YYNGEE. CDR3 in DNA: TGTGCCAGCAGCGTACAGGGCGGGAGTATCGATGAGCAGTTCTTC. Amino acids: CASSVQGGSIDEQFF. The full variable domain, in which reference TRBV9 and TRBJ2-1 provide the parts outside the CDR3, is DSGVTQTPKHLITATGQRVTLRCSPRSGDLSVYWYQQSLDQGLQFLIQYYNGEERAKGNILERFSAQQFPDLHSELNLSSLELGDSALYFCASSVQGGSIDEQFFGPGTRLTVL.

The chain employs TRBV7-9 and TRBJ1-2, with 10 nucleotides matching TRBD1. J was trimmed by 4 bases and V by 5 bases; bases with no gene match: 4. Germline assignment: CDR1 SEHNR and CDR2 FQNEAQ (reference sequence). The CDR3 runs 14 residues. The CDR3, as DNA: TGTGCCAGCAGCCCGGGACAGGGGATCTATGGCTACACCTTC. This sequence encodes CASSPGQGIYGYTF.

This chain joins TRBV9 and TRBJ2-1, with TRBD2 matching 14 bases. From germline, CDR1 is SGDLS and CDR2 YYNGEE. CDR3 length equals 16 residues. Trimming cost V 0 bases and J 9 bases; bases outside gene matches: 5. The CDR3 protein is CASSVGLAGGHSEQFF. As DNA, the CDR3 is TGTGCCAGCAGCGTAGGACTAGCGGGGGGGCATAGTGAGCAGTTCTTC.

This clone was seen just once. The genes are TRBV5-4 and TRBJ2-1, with TRBD1 identical over 7 bases. The length of the CDR3 is 15 residues. The V gene's germline CDR1 is SGHNT and CDR2 YYREEE (reference sequence). The junction had 7 bases not matched to a gene; V was cut back by 4 bases and J by 3 bases. The CDR3 is CASSTRDRFYNEQFF. The CDR3, as DNA: TGTGCCAGCAGCACCCGGGACAGATTCTACAATGAGCAGTTCTTC.

The chain employs TRBV9 and TRBJ1-2; D not certain. The CDR3 runs 12 residues. Germline V gives CDR1 SGDLS, CDR2 YYNGEE. Trimming cost V 0 bases and J 10 bases, with 10 bases left between them. DNA of the CDR3: TGTGCCAGCAGCGTAGCGGGTAAAGCCTACACCTTC. It yields the protein CASSVAGKAYTF.

The rearrangement uses TRBV14 and TRBJ1-2; D is unresolved. V lost 4 bases and J 4 bases, leaving 13 bases between the germline ends. Germline CDR1 and CDR2: SGHDN and FVKESK. The CDR3 contains 14 residues. CDR3 nucleotides: TGTGCCAGCAGCCTGACCCGAACGGGCTATGGCTACACCTTC. As protein: CASSLTRTGYGYTF. Full variable domain (remainder filled in from reference TRBV14 and TRBJ1-2): EAGVTQFPSHSVIEKGQTVTLRCDPISGHDNLYWYRRVMGKEIKFLLHFVKESKQDESGMPNNRFLAERTGGTYSTLKVQPAELEDSGVYFCASSLTRTGYGYTFGSGTRLTVV.

This clone was picked up one time. This chain joins TRBV13 and TRBJ2-1; 8 bases are a match to TRBD2. Germline CDR1 and CDR2: PRHDT and FYEKMQ (reference sequence). V dropped 5 bases and J dropped 6; count of bases not matched to a gene: 9. The CDR3 is 15 residues long. Written as DNA, the CDR3 is TGTGCCAGCAGCCGTCGGGGACTAGGGGGCAATGAGCAGTTCTTC. This translates into CASSRRGLGGNEQFF.

The chain joins TRBV19 to TRBJ1-5; D gene ambiguous. CDR1 LNHDA and CDR2 SQIVND come from the germline V gene (reference sequence). This CDR3 contains 16 residues. Between the trimmed V and J ends, which lost 7 bases and 4 bases, there was a span of 20 bases. CDR3 bases: TGTGCCAGTAATTCCTTCCGCGCAAGCGCAAATCAGCCCCAGCATTTT. Its translation: CASNSFRASANQPQHF.

The CDR3 reads CASSHLGGQPQHF. CDR3 nucleotides: TGTGCCAGCAGCCACCTCGGGGGTCAGCCCCAGCATTTT. The chain links TRBV5-4 to TRBJ1-5, with D perhaps TRBD1 (5 bases). Germline CDR1 SGHNT, CDR2 YYREEE (reference sequence). The CDR3 is 13 residues long. Trimming left V 4 bases short and J 6 bases short, with 11 bases between.

This chain connects TRBV10-2 to TRBJ1-1; 9 nucleotides agree with TRBD1. V was clipped by 5 bases and J by 6 bases; unmatched bases: 7. Germline V CDR1 and CDR2: WSHSY, SAAADI. The CDR3 length is 14 residues. The CDR3 coding sequence is TGCGCCAGCAGTCGCGGGACAGGGATAGCTGAAGCTTTCTTT. This codes for CASSRGTGIAEAFF.

CDR3 protein: CASSYREGNTEAFF. The CDR3 nucleotides are TGCGCCAGCAGCTATAGAGAGGGGAACACTGAAGCTTTCTTT. The rearrangement links TRBV4-1 to TRBJ1-1; the D is unclear. Per the germline V gene, CDR1 is MGHRA and CDR2 is YSYEKL. V was trimmed by 5 bases and J by 1 base, leaving 11 bases between them. This CDR3 comprises 14 residues.

This chain links TRBV4-1 with TRBJ1-5; tentatively, D is TRBD1 (6 bases). The V gene lost 0 bases and the J gene lost 5 bases, with 14 bases spanning the gap. The germline gives CDR1 MGHRA, CDR2 YSYEKL. The CDR3 spans 16 residues. The CDR3 spells CASSQDPGARYQPQHF. CDR3 coding DNA: TGCGCCAGCAGCCAAGATCCAGGGGCGCGATATCAGCCCCAGCATTTT.

A remark on this clone: Other DNA sequences from this sample encode an identical CDR3 as well. This chain links TRBV24-1 with TRBJ1-1; perhaps TRBD1 as D (5 bases). The CDR3 is 12 amino acids. Trimming removed 4 bases from V and 7 bases from J, with 9 bases in between. Germline V CDR1 and CDR2: KGHDR, SFDVKD. Here the CDR3 DNA reads TGTGCCACCAGTGACCGTCAGGGTGAAGCTTTCTTT. Translation: CATSDRQGEAFF.

The genes are TRBV12-3 or TRBV12-4 and TRBJ1-5, with D possibly TRBD1 on 6 matching bases. There are 13 residues in the CDR3. The V end was cut by 7 bases, the J end by 6 bases, with 13 bases between. CDR3 DNA sequence: TGTGCCAGCAAAAGGGAGGGGGTTCAGCCCCAGCATTTT. This codes for CASKREGVQPQHF.

Note on this clone: This CDR3 is also generated by other DNA sequences in the sample. This rearrangement joins TRBV4-3 to TRBJ2-1; D remains ambiguous. Germline lookup yields CDR1 LGHNA and CDR2 YSLEER. Trimming removed 0 bases at V and 4 bases at J, with 10 bases between. The CDR3 loop spans 15 amino acids. Here the CDR3 reads CASSQDTSSYNEQFF. The CDR3 DNA sequence: TGCGCCAGCAGCCAAGATACATCTTCGTACAATGAGCAGTTCTTC.

CDR3 region: CASSRIQGNTGELFF. CDR3 DNA sequence: TGCGCCAGCAGCCGAATACAGGGGAACACCGGGGAGCTGTTTTTT. The chain recombines TRBV4-1 with TRBJ2-2, with a tentative D call TRBD1 (6 bases). V lost 4 bases to trimming and J lost 1 base, with 10 bases between them. The germline V gene has CDR1 MGHRA and CDR2 YSYEKL. The CDR3 contains 15 residues.

This sequence joins TRBV28 and TRBJ2-3; 8 nucleotides agree with TRBD2. J was trimmed by 8 bases and V by 8 bases; bases with no gene match: 3. Germline V gives CDR1 MDHEN, CDR2 SYDVKM. CDR3 length equals 11 residues. The CDR3 spells CASQRERTQYF. CDR3 bases: TGTGCCAGCCAGCGGGAGCGTACGCAGTATTTT.

The J gene is TRBJ2-5, the V gene TRBV5-1, with D tentatively TRBD2 (5 bases). Trimming left V 1 base short and J 5 bases short, with 12 bases between. This CDR3 has 14 amino acids. Germline CDR1 and CDR2: SGHRS and YFSETQ. The CDR3 loop reads CASSLLAEVETQYF. The CDR3 bases are TGCGCCAGCAGCTTGCTAGCTGAAGTTGAGACCCAGTACTTC.

The CDR3 nucleotides are TGTGCCAGCAGCACACAGGGGGATGGCAATCAGCCCCAGCATTTT. Translating it yields CASSTQGDGNQPQHF. The V and J genes are TRBV7-9 and TRBJ1-5, with 8 bases aligning to TRBD1. The CDR3 is 15 residues long. V lost 5 bases and J lost 2; bases outside the gene matches: 5. Germline lookup yields CDR1 SEHNR and CDR2 FQNEAQ (reference sequence).

This clone was detected only a few times. This chain connects TRBV7-2 to TRBJ1-2; D is uncertain. Per the germline V gene, CDR1 is SGHTA and CDR2 is FQGNSA. The V end was cut by 0 bases, the J end by 5 bases, with 13 bases between. The CDR3 covers 15 residues. The CDR3 loop reads CASSLAAALGYGYTF. The DNA for the CDR3 is TGTGCCAGCAGCTTAGCGGCAGCCCTAGGATATGGCTACACCTTC. Supplemented by reference TRBV7-2 and TRBJ1-2, the full variable domain reads GAGVSQSPSNKVTEKGKDVELRCDPISGHTALYWYRQSLGQGLEFLIYFQGNSAPDKSGLPSDRFSAERTGGSVSTLTIQRTQQEDSAVYLCASSLAAALGYGYTFGSGTRLTVV.